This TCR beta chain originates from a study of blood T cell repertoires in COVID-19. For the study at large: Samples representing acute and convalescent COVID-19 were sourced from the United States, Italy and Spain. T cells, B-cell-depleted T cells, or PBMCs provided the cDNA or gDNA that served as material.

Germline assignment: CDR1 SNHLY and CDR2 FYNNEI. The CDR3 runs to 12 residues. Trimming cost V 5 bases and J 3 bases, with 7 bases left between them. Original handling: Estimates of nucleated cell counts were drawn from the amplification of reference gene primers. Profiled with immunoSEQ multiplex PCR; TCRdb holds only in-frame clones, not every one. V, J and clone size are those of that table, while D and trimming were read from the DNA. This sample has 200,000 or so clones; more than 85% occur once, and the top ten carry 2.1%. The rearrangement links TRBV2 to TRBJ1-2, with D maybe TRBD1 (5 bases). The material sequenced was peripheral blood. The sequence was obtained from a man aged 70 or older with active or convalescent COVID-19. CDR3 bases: TGTGCCAGCAGTACAGGCGACTATGGCTACACCTTC. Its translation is CASSTGDYGYTF.